This TCR beta chain derives from a study of shared clonotypes between healthy human individuals (TCRdb year 2020). Background on the whole study: A couple of women and a few men aged 18 to 49 years were included in the cohort. For each donor, CD4 naive and CD4 memory were each given three plates, CD8 naive was given two plates, and CD8 memory was given one plate. Each donor's leukapheresis produced roughly between about 0.85 and 10 billion PBMCs. To increase sequencing depth and limit assay-specific biases, TCR repertoire library preparation and sequencing were carried out by different laboratories using diverse techniques. Blood TCR repertoires of a handful of healthy adults were deeply sequenced to estimate repertoire size and the extent of clonotype sharing between individuals.

Study-level results and caveats: Naive subsets generally had larger estimated clonotype richness than memory subsets did. Sampling was limited to blood, and TCR repertoires in tissue likely differ from TCR repertoires in blood. The small number of donors limited the genetic and exposure-history diversity represented. Sharing across a few donors was observed for approximately 5% of naive CD4, 3% to 4% of naive CD8, over 2% of memory CD4, and around 0.42% of memory CD8 clonotypes. Pairwise subsampling led to the expectation that sequencing depth would affect the degree of clonotype sharing among donors. Higher generation probabilities were observed for clonotypes shared by all four sorted-subset donors than for non-shared clonotypes. Incomplete sequencing was indicated by rarefaction of sorted-subset datasets, despite the large sequencing depth.

Healthy HIV-negative adults with no recently reported acute infections or vaccinations were included as donors. All donors were Caucasian adults living in Nashville, Tennessee, USA. Magnetic negative selection was used to enrich CD4+ T cells, after which naive cells were positively selected on CD45RA and the negative fraction became the memory subset. Blood was obtained by leukapheresis, after which PBMCs were separated by Ficoll-Histopaque density gradient centrifugation and cryopreserved in liquid nitrogen vapor phase. Purity and quantity of every magnetically sorted T cell population were checked by analytical flow cytometry. Each sorted fraction had its genomic DNA isolated and then quantified by UV absorbance on a Nanodrop 2000c. Notes on this clone: Its antigen remains undetermined. Base qualities were left out, and no much larger clone turns up one base away.

V is pared back by 6 bases and J by 4 bases, with 18 bases lying between the germline termini. From a lookup of the germline V gene, CDR1 and CDR2 are SQVTM and ANQGSEA. There are 14 amino acids in the CDR3, from cysteine to phenylalanine inclusive. Only the CDR3 DNA stays, 42 bases, in frame from base 1. Using the deep immunoSEQ assay, multiplex PCR amplified TCR CDR3 regions from genomic DNA. For each cell subset, the extracted genomic DNA was distributed evenly across all wells of several immunoSEQ 96-well plates, and each plate served as one replicate. For sorted subsets, approximately 0.2 ug of genomic DNA, equivalent to some 30,000 T cell genomes, went into each replicate PCR. Purified libraries were measured with a Qubit 3.0 fluorometer, size-checked on a Bioanalyzer 2100, and measured again with the KAPA Library Quantification kit. Every immunoSEQ 96-well plate was sequenced on a separate single-read 150-cycle Illumina NextSeq 550 flow cell. Per the authors' processing: Because the immunoSEQ output held only junctional sequences and lacked quality scores, the filtering could not match the filtering applied to full-length reads. To assign V/J genes and CDR3, sequences were annotated using PyIR, a Python wrapper for IgBLAST v1.9, with IMGT germline references. Reads with weak V/J assignments (E-value above 1e-6), missing CDR3, stop codons, out-of-frame junctions, or ambiguous translated residues were removed. V3J clonotypes were defined as sequences sharing an identical inferred V gene, J gene, and CDR3 amino acid sequence. The percentage overlap between two repertoires was calculated by dividing the number of shared unique clonotypes by the size of the smaller repertoire. Repertoire richness was assessed with RTK rarefaction, the Chao1 estimator, and Recon v2.1 estimates of unobserved clonotypes. For all TCRbeta clonotypes obtained by the gDNA method from a handful of donors, generation probabilities were computed with OLGA. TCRdb obtained this table from immuneACCESS and retained in-frame rearrangements with V and J assigned. These tables miss some clones; where compared with another copy, unresolved V genes account for less than half of the shortfall, and the remainder is unexplained. V, J and clone size are taken as reported in that table, and D and trimming were inferred from the DNA itself. This sample gives 780,000 or so clones in total; about two thirds of them show up just once. Jointly, the top ten make up under 2% of the sample.

This receptor was identified in a woman between 25 and 40 years old in good health. The chain couples TRBV29-1 to TRBJ1-1, with the D gene not confidently named. Source material: memory CD4+ T cells sorted from blood. Explained via the paper, the cell subset or site label denotes: CD45RA-negative fraction. The CDR3 protein sequence reads: CSVRMGEGVTEAFF. The nucleotide sequence is TGCAGCGTCCGAATGGGAGAGGGCGTCACTGAAGCTTTCTTT.